The rows below give T cell receptor beta chains drawn from one sample of a study of CD8 T cells in Susac syndrome. TCRdb itself ran the immunoSEQ multiplex PCR reads through MiXCR, one entry per CDR3 protein. In the table there are more than 95,000 distinct CDR3 sequences, 93% of which are singletons. Sequenced sample: CD8+ T cells from PBMCs. The receptors stem from a human donor with multiple sclerosis. CDR3s include the opening cysteine and the closing phenylalanine or tryptophan. Fields, in order: V gene, J gene, D gene, clone size, CDR3 DNA, CDR3 protein. The D gene is left open where the match is weak. Where a row states a size, it is once, few, many or the class of an expanded clone; other rows omit it.

>TRBV4-2|TRBJ2-1|.|.
TGTGCCAGCAGCCAGGCCGTTTACAATGAGCAGTTCTTC
CASSQAVYNEQFF
>TRBV13|TRBJ1-1|.|.
TGTGCCAGCAGCTTAAGATTCAGGGGAAGGTGGAACACTGAAGCTTTCTTT
CASSLRFRGRWNTEAFF
>TRBV24-1|TRBJ2-5|TRBD1|.
TGTGCCACCAGTGATCGACTCAGACAGGGGGCAGGGGAGACCCAGTACTTC
CATSDRLRQGAGETQYF
>TRBV29-1|TRBJ2-2|TRBD1|.
TGCAGCGTTGAAGGGACAGGGGGCGTTCTCGCCGGGGAGCTGTTTTTT
CSVEGTGGVLAGELFF
>TRBV5-1|TRBJ2-3|TRBD1|.
TGCGCCAGCAGCTTCCGGGACAGAAGCACAGATACGCAGTATTTT
CASSFRDRSTDTQYF
>TRBV29-1|TRBJ2-5|TRBD2|.
TGCAGCGTGGGACTAGTGGTATGGGCCCAGTACTTC
CSVGLVVWAQYF
>TRBV7-9|TRBJ2-1|TRBD1|.
TGTGCCAGCAGCAGGGACAGGGGGGATGAGCAGTTCTTC
CASSRDRGDEQFF
>TRBV12-3/TRBV12-4|TRBJ1-3|.|.
TGTGCCAGCAGCCACGAACTGAGCGGGTACACCATATATTTT
CASSHELSGYTIYF
>TRBV5-1|TRBJ2-1|.|.
TGCGCCAGCAGCTCAGCGCAGACTGAGCAGTTCTTC
CASSSAQTEQFF
>TRBV5-8|TRBJ2-5|TRBD2|.
TGTGCCAGCAGCTGGGCGACTAGCGGTCAAGAGACCCAGTACTTC
CASSWATSGQETQYF
>TRBV7-2|TRBJ1-4|TRBD1|.
TGTGCCAGCAGCCCACGACAGGGGGCTGGGGAAAAACTGTTTTTT
CASSPRQGAGEKLFF
>TRBV4-1|TRBJ2-3|.|.
TGCGCCAGCAGCCAAGATCGCGAGACAGATACGCAGTATTTT
CASSQDRETDTQYF
>TRBV12-3/TRBV12-4|TRBJ1-1|.|.
TGTGCCAGCAGTTTAGGGTCCGTGAACACTGAAGCTTTCTTT
CASSLGSVNTEAFF
>TRBV27|TRBJ2-7|.|.
TGTGCCAGCAGTTTGGCTCCAACCTACGAGCAGTACTTC
CASSLAPTYEQYF
>TRBV5-1|TRBJ1-1|.|.
TGCGCCAGCAGCTTGGGGTCGGCTCAGAACACTGAAGCTTTCTTT
CASSLGSAQNTEAFF
>TRBV5-1|TRBJ2-1|.|.
TGCGCCAGCAGCTTGGGTTTGGGGGGACTTGAGCAGTTCTTC
CASSLGLGGLEQFF
>TRBV12-5|TRBJ2-7|TRBD1|once
TGTGCTAGTGCCAGATCCTTCTGGACAGGATCCTACGAGCAGTACTTC
CASARSFWTGSYEQYF
>TRBV9|TRBJ2-6|TRBD1|.
TGTGCCAGCAAGGGGGCCGGGGCCAACGTCCTGACTTTC
CASKGAGANVLTF
>TRBV7-9|TRBJ1-1|TRBD1|.
TGTGCCAGCAGCTCGGGACAGGGCGACACTGAAGCTTTCTTT
CASSSGQGDTEAFF
>TRBV4-1|TRBJ2-7|.|.
TGCGCCAGCAGCCAGGCTACCGGGACTCCTACCTACGAGCAGTACTTC
CASSQATGTPTYEQYF
>TRBV6-1|TRBJ2-1|TRBD1|.
TGTGCCAGCAGTCCCGAGCCGGGACAGGTCCTCAATGAGCAGTTCTTC
CASSPEPGQVLNEQFF
>TRBV27|TRBJ2-1|.|few
TGTGCCAGCAGTGACCGGGACTCCTCCTACAATGAGCAGTTCTTC
CASSDRDSSYNEQFF
>TRBV28|TRBJ1-5|.|.
TGTGCCAGCAGTACCCCGCGGAGTAGCAATCAGCCCCAGCATTTT
CASSTPRSSNQPQHF
>TRBV27|TRBJ2-3|.|once
TGTGCCAGCAGTTTGAAAGATACGCAGTATTTT
CASSLKDTQYF
>TRBV7-9|TRBJ2-1|.|.
TGTGCCAGCAGCCAGACTAGGCGTGAGCAGTTCTTC
CASSQTRREQFF
>TRBV9|TRBJ2-2|.|.
TGTGCCAGCAGCCCCGTAGGGCAGAACACCGGGGAGCTGTTTTTT
CASSPVGQNTGELFF
>TRBV28|TRBJ1-6|.|.
TGTGCCAGCAGTGTCCGACGACCCTATAATTCACCCCTCCACTTT
CASSVRRPYNSPLHF
>TRBV3-1|TRBJ2-1|.|.
TGTGCCAGCAGCCCAGGGGGGACTAGTACGGATGAGCAGTTCTTC
CASSPGGTSTDEQFF
>TRBV27|TRBJ1-5|.|.
TGTGCCAGCAGTTTAGGAGCTTATCAGCCCCAGCATTTT
CASSLGAYQPQHF
>TRBV6-1|TRBJ2-5|TRBD2|.
TGTGCCAGCACGGGTCCTGGGGCACATACCGGGGGGGCCCAAGAGACCCAGTACTTC
CASTGPGAHTGGAQETQYF
>TRBV14|TRBJ2-1|.|.
TGTGCCAGCAGCCAAGAGGTGATCTTCCCCCGGTCCGACAATGAGCAGTTCTTC
CASSQEVIFPRSDNEQFF
>TRBV9|TRBJ2-5|TRBD1|once
TGTGCCAGCAGCGCGGGACAGGGAGTTGGAGAGACCCAGTACTTC
CASSAGQGVGETQYF
>TRBV29-1|TRBJ2-3|TRBD2|.
TGCAGCGTCTGGACTAGCGGATTCACAGATACGCAGTATTTT
CSVWTSGFTDTQYF
>TRBV7-9|TRBJ2-5|TRBD1|.
TGTGCCAGCAGCCCACCGGGACAGCAAGAGACCCAGTACTTC
CASSPPGQQETQYF
>TRBV24-1|TRBJ2-3|TRBD2|.
TGTGCCACCAGTGATTGGCCAGCGGGGGAAAGCACAGATACGCAGTATTTT
CATSDWPAGESTDTQYF
>TRBV5-4|TRBJ2-7|.|.
TGTGCCAGCACCCTTCGAGACAGACCCTACGAGCAGTACTTC
CASTLRDRPYEQYF
>TRBV2|TRBJ2-7|.|few
TGTGCCACCCGGGAAGGGATTACGCCCTACGAGCAGTACTTC
CATREGITPYEQYF
>TRBV5-4|TRBJ2-5|.|once
TGTGCCAGCAGGGAAAGCATCGGGGAGACCCAGTACTTC
CASRESIGETQYF
>TRBV27|TRBJ1-2|.|few
TGTGCCAGCAGTCCACGGGGGAACTATGGCTACACCTTC
CASSPRGNYGYTF